This entry is about one TCR beta chain. The target antigen is unknown. CDR3 length equals 15 residues. Losses at the gene ends were 6 bases for V and 7 bases for J; bases not matched to a gene: 15. From germline, CDR1 is LNHDA and CDR2 SQIVND (reference sequence). The whole isolated RNA underwent reverse transcription, so sequencing captured expressed TCRB transcripts. Each sample of naive, central memory or regulatory T cells had, on average, around 3.5 million reads. Sequencing was performed with immunoSEQ multiplex PCR; in TCRdb, only in-frame clones are kept and a portion is missing. The sample lists 300,000 to 450,000 clones; over 9.5% were seen once. The data stem from a study of beta chain features in type 1 diabetes. Findings and caveats of the study: TCRB rearrangement may or may not be influenced by HLA type; here this remained unresolved. Across all four CD4+ subsets, people with type 1 diabetes showed modestly shorter TCRB CDR3s. Overrepresentation of cells with high TCR expression could result from cDNA sequencing.

This sequence joins TRBV19 and TRBJ2-7; 7 bases are a match to TRBD1. What was sequenced was naive CD4+ T cells from blood. This sequence originates from a man aged 18-30 years in good health. CDR3: CASRAPGQRAWEQYF. CDR3 coding DNA: TGTGCCAGTAGGGCTCCGGGACAGCGAGCTTGGGAGCAGTACTTC.